This TCR beta chain was found in a study of T-cell memory formation after mild COVID-19. This clonotype was counted only a few times. The antigen is undetermined. Germline CDR1 SEHNR, CDR2 FQNEAQ (reference sequence). The junction had 9 bases not matched to a gene; V was cut back by 10 bases and J by 2 bases. This CDR3 spans 14 amino acids. MiXCR was run by TCRdb on the 5' RACE reads, yielding one entry per CDR3 protein. Among some 490,000 distinct CDR3 sequences, about 20% were seen once, and the ten largest hold 9% to 15%. Overall study results and limits: Mainly in CM and EM were contracting CD4+ clones; CD8+ were in EMRA. While clones contracting from day 15 to 85 were balanced between CD4 and CD8, later expanders leaned CD4+.

Sequenced sample: PBMCs or a T cell subset sorted from them (not recorded which). The source of this sequence is an adult woman who had mild COVID-19 (a few samples of this study predate the infection). Cell type and time point are not known. V gene TRBV7-9 combines with J gene TRBJ2-7; 9 nucleotides line up with TRBD1. The CDR3 sequence: CATNMGQGPYEQYF. CDR3 nucleotide sequence: TGTGCCACGAACATGGGACAGGGCCCCTACGAGCAGTACTTC.